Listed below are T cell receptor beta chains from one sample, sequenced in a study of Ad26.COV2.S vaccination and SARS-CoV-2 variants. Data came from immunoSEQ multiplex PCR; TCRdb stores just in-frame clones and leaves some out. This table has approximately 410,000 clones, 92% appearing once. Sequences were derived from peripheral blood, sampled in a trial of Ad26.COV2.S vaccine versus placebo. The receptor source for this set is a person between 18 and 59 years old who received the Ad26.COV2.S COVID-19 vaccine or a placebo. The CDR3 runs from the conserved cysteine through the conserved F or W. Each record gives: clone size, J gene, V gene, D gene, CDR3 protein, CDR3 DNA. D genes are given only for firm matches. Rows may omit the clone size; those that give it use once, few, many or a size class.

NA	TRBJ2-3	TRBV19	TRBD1	CASRRQGSTDTQYF	TGTGCCAGTAGACGACAGGGGAGCACAGATACGCAGTATTTT
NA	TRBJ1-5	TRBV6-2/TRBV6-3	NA	CASSYSRAHPQHF	TGTGCCAGCAGTTACTCTCGGGCTCATCCCCAGCATTTT
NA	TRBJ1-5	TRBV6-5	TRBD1	CASSYKDRVNNQPQHF	TGTGCCAGCAGTTATAAAGACAGGGTAAACAATCAGCCCCAGCATTTT
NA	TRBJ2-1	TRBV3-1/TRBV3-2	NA	CASFGTDDAYNEQFF	TGTGCCAGCTTTGGGACGGACGACGCCTACAATGAGCAGTTCTTC
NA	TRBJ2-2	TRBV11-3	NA	CASSSEGGTGELFF	TGTGCCAGCAGCTCTGAAGGGGGCACCGGGGAGCTGTTTTTT
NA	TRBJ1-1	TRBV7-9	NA	CASSLRGRVTEAFF	TGTGCCAGCAGCCTAAGGGGCAGGGTCACTGAAGCTTTCTTT
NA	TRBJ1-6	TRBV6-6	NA	CASTYSSSYNSPLHF	TGTGCCAGCACCTACTCTAGCTCCTATAATTCACCCCTCCACTTT
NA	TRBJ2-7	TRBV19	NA	CASSIEGTAPYEQYF	TGTGCCAGTAGCATAGAGGGGACCGCCCCCTACGAGCAGTACTTC
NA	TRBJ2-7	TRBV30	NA	CAWGPQVYEQYF	TGTGCCTGGGGCCCCCAGGTCTACGAGCAGTACTTC
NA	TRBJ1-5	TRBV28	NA	CASTAWVRVRTNQPQHF	TGTGCCAGCACCGCATGGGTACGGGTAAGAACCAATCAGCCCCAGCATTTT
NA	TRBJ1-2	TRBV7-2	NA	CASSVQANYGYTF	TGTGCCAGCAGCGTACAGGCAAACTATGGCTACACCTTC
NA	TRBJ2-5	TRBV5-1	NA	CASSLRQGWLQETQYF	TGCGCCAGCAGCTTGAGGCAGGGTTGGCTCCAAGAGACCCAGTACTTC
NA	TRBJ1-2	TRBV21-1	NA	CASSTNPLEPVGYTF	TGTGCCAGCAGCACGAACCCCCTTGAACCGGTGGGCTACACCTTC
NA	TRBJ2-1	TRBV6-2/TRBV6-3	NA	CASSFSSNWGESSSYNEQFF	TGTGCCAGCAGTTTTTCCTCGAACTGGGGTGAGAGTAGCTCCTACAATGAGCAGTTCTTC
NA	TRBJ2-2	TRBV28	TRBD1	CASSLGPGQGSTGELFF	TGTGCCAGCAGTTTGGGGCCGGGACAGGGGTCAACCGGGGAGCTGTTTTTT
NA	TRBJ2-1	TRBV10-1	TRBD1	CASSVDRGTNNEQFF	TGCGCCAGCAGCGTGGACAGGGGAACAAACAATGAGCAGTTCTTC
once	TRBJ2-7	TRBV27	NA	CASRGPLTTGGAGEQYF	TGTGCCAGCCGCGGGCCACTAACCACCGGCGGTGCGGGCGAGCAGTACTTC
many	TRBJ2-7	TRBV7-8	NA	CASGREGGLWEQYF	TGTGCCAGCGGAAGGGAGGGGGGACTTTGGGAGCAGTACTTC
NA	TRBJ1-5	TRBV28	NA	CASNLRGVSNQPQHF	TGTGCCAGCAACCTTAGGGGAGTAAGCAATCAGCCCCAGCATTTT
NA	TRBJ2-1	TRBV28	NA	CASKATNEQFF	TGTGCCAGCAAAGCGACCAATGAGCAGTTCTTC
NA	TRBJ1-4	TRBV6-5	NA	CASKGKSYEKLFF	TGTGCCAGCAAGGGGAAGAGTTATGAAAAACTGTTTTTT
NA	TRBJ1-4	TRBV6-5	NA	CASSYNGRSNEKLFF	TGTGCCAGCAGTTACAACGGCAGGTCTAATGAAAAACTGTTTTTT
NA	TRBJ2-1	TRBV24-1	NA	CATSVRQGSGSEQFF	TGTGCCACCAGTGTCCGGCAGGGGAGTGGTAGTGAGCAGTTCTTC
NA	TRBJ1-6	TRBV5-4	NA	CASRQGSNSPLHF	TGTGCCAGCAGGCAGGGCAGTAATTCACCCCTCCACTTT
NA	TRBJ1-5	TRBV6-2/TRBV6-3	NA	CASSQRGRNQPQHF	TGTGCCAGCAGCCAAAGGGGTCGCAATCAGCCCCAGCATTTT
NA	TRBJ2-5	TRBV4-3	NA	CASSQAPWVRREKAAQYF	TGCGCCAGCAGCCAAGCCCCCTGGGTCCGGCGCGAAAAGGCGGCCCAGTACTTC
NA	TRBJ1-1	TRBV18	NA	CASSPRGGVTEAFF	TGTGCCAGCTCACCACGGGGGGGAGTTACTGAAGCTTTCTTT
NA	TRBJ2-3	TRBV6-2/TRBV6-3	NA	CASSQTADMQYF	TGTGCCAGCAGCCAGACTGCAGATATGCAGTATTTT
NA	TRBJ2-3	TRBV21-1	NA	CASSTRDSYTDTQYF	TGTGCCAGCAGCACCCGGGACAGTTACACAGATACGCAGTATTTT
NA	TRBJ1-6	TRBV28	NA	CASRAPVLDTNSPLHF	TGTGCCAGCCGGGCCCCCGTGTTGGACACAAATTCACCCCTCCACTTT
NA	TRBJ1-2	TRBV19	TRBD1	CASSTGTGIRNGYTF	TGTGCCAGTAGTACCGGGACAGGGATACGAAATGGCTACACCTTC
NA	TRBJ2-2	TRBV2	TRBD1	CASSEPRDSGGTGGSVNTGELFF	TGTGCCAGCAGTGAACCGCGTGATTCCGGTGGGACAGGGGGGTCGGTAAACACCGGGGAGCTGTTTTTT
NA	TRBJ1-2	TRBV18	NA	CASSPESEIYGYTF	TGTGCCAGCTCACCAGAGTCAGAAATCTATGGCTACACCTTC
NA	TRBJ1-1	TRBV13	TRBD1	CASSNWDRVNTEAFF	TGTGCCAGCAGCAACTGGGACAGGGTGAACACTGAAGCTTTCTTT
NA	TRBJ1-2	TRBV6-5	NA	CASSYGVRDGYTF	TGTGCCAGCAGTTACGGAGTCAGGGATGGCTACACCTTC
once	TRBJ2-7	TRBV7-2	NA	CASSLANLSEQYF	TGTGCCAGCAGCTTAGCCAATCTCTCCGAGCAGTACTTC
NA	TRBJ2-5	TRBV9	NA	CASSVAWGSKETQYF	TGTGCCAGCAGCGTAGCTTGGGGGAGTAAAGAGACCCAGTACTTC
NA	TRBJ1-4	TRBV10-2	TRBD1	CASSGPTGQLEKLFF	TGCGCCAGCAGTGGCCCGACAGGGCAGCTTGAAAAACTGTTTTTT
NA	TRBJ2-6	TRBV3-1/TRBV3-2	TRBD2	CASSQVRLAGGTSGANVLTF	TGTGCCAGCAGCCAAGTCCGGCTAGCGGGGGGAACGTCTGGGGCCAACGTCCTGACTTTC
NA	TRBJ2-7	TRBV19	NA	CASSTYERSISYEQYF	TGTGCCAGTAGTACGTATGAGAGGAGTATATCCTACGAGCAGTACTTC
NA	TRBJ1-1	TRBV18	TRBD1	CASSPPRGTEAFF	TGTGCCAGCTCACCTCCCAGGGGGACTGAAGCTTTCTTT
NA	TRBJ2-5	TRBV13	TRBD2	CASRVAGMGAETQYF	TGTGCCAGCAGGGTAGCGGGGATGGGTGCAGAGACCCAGTACTTC
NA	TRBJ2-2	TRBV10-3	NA	CAISWTANTGELFF	TGTGCCATCAGTTGGACAGCGAACACCGGGGAGCTGTTTTTT
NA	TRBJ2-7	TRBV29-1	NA	CSVVKRRGRIYEQYF	TGCAGCGTTGTCAAACGCAGGGGTAGGATCTACGAGCAGTACTTC
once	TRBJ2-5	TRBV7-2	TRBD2	CASSLLGLAGGRETQYF	TGTGCCAGCAGCCTACTAGGACTAGCGGGGGGCCGAGAGACCCAGTACTTC
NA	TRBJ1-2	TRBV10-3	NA	CAISDEWLRQPNYGYTF	TGTGCCATCAGTGATGAATGGCTTAGACAGCCAAACTATGGCTACACCTTC
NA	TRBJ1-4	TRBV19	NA	CASTPGRDTNEKLFF	TGTGCCAGTACCCCTGGGAGGGATACTAATGAAAAACTGTTTTTT
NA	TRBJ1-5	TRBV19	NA	CASSIISGANQPQHF	TGTGCCAGTAGTATAATTTCAGGGGCCAATCAGCCCCAGCATTTT
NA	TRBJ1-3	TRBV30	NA	CAWGTLGNTIYF	TGTGCCTGGGGGACATTGGGAAACACCATATATTTT
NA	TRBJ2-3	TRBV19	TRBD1	CASSIPDRGHEDTQYF	TGTGCCAGTAGTATACCAGACAGGGGGCATGAAGATACGCAGTATTTT
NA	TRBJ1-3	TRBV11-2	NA	CASSSGNIRVAGLNTIYF	TGTGCCAGCAGCTCTGGCAATATCCGGGTGGCAGGGCTCAACACCATATATTTT
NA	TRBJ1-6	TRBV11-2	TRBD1	CASSHGQGIVSPLHF	TGTGCCAGCAGCCACGGACAGGGGATCGTCTCACCCCTCCACTTT
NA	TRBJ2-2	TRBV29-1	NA	CSVGTGELFF	TGCAGCGTTGGCACCGGGGAGCTGTTTTTT
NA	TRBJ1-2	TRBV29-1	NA	CSAKSVNYGYTF	TGCAGCGCCAAGAGTGTTAACTATGGCTACACCTTC
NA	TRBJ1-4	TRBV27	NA	CASSRQGVNEKLFF	TGTGCCAGCAGTCGGCAGGGCGTGAATGAAAAACTGTTTTTT
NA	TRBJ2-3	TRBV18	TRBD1	CASSPPRNRGNTDTQYF	TGTGCCAGCTCACCACCTCGGAACAGGGGTAATACAGATACGCAGTATTTT
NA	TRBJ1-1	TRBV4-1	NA	CASSQGVAENTEAFF	TGCGCCAGCAGCCAAGGCGTCGCGGAGAACACTGAAGCTTTCTTT
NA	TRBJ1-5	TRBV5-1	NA	CASSLVGGHNQPQHF	TGCGCCAGCAGCTTGGTTGGGGGGCACAATCAGCCCCAGCATTTT
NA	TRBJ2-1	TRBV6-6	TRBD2	CASSPKWTSGGAHNEQFF	TGTGCCAGCAGTCCGAAATGGACTAGCGGGGGGGCCCACAATGAGCAGTTCTTC
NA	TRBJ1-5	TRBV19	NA	CASSISLQSNQPQHF	TGTGCCAGTAGTATCTCCCTTCAGAGCAATCAGCCCCAGCATTTT